This record covers a single T cell receptor (beta chain). Trimming removed 7 bases at V and 0 bases at J, with 8 bases between. The CDR3 contains 13 residues. CDR1 and CDR2 (germline): SGHVS, FNYEAQ. This sample is drawn from a study of long-term antiretroviral therapy in people with HIV. With survey level as its setting, the immunoSEQ assay was v3.0. TCRdb keeps only in-frame clones here, not all; method: immunoSEQ multiplex PCR. The sample shows about 20,000 clones, around four fifths of them seen only once. The specimen comprised unsorted PBMCs, sampled nearly 2.6 years before starting antiretroviral therapy. This clonotype originated in a woman aged 50 to 60 with HIV. The rearrangement uses TRBV7-6 and TRBJ2-3; D remains ambiguous. The CDR3: CASTPPSTDTQYF. CDR3 coding DNA: TGTGCCAGCACCCCCCCTAGCACAGATACGCAGTATTTT.